The 31 T cell receptor beta chains below all came from one sample that was sequenced in a study of shared clonotypes between healthy human individuals (dated by TCRdb to 2018 to 2020). The library was generated by the immunoSEQ multiplex PCR assay. As stored in TCRdb, this immuneACCESS dataset retains in-frame rearrangements with V and J assigned. A fraction of the clones does not appear; measured against another copy, unresolved V genes explain less than half of the discrepancy, and the remainder lacks a known reason. This sample gives 2 million to 2.5 million clones in total; approximately 94% of them show up just once. Around 0.13% of the sample is taken by the ten largest. Sequencing input: naive CD4+ T cells sorted from blood. Reading the label with the study, this specimen's cell subset or site is: CD45RA+ positively selected. The source is a man younger than 30 in good health.

The V call is TRBV5-1, the J call TRBJ2-3, with D perhaps TRBD2 (5 bases). CDR1 SGHRS and CDR2 YFSETQ come from the germline V gene. V was pared by 8 bases and J by 1 base, with 17 bases between. This CDR3 comprises 15 residues. The CDR3 loop reads CASRDERAGTDTQYF. The CDR3 nucleotides read TGCGCCAGTCGTGATGAGAGGGCCGGCACAGATACGCAGTATTTT.

This clone was recorded a few times. The chain combines TRBV6-1 with TRBJ2-7; D possibly uses TRBD1 or TRBD2 (5 bases each). The germline V gene encodes CDR1 MNHNS and CDR2 SASEGT. The length of the CDR3 is 15 residues. Trimming left V 4 bases short and J 2 bases short, with 15 bases between. The CDR3 region has the DNA TGTGCCAGCAGTGGGGGGACGCCGTCCACCTACGAGCAGTACTTC. Amino acids: CASSGGTPSTYEQYF.

As concerns this clone: Distinct nucleotide sequences in the sample also encode this CDR3. The chain uses TRBV6-1 and TRBJ2-1; possible D gene TRBD2, 7 bases. Germline values: CDR1 MNHNS, CDR2 SASEGT. The CDR3 totals 15 residues. Trimming stripped 2 bases from V and 4 bases from J, with 12 bases between. CDR3: CASSELAGAYNEQFF. CDR3 nucleotides: TGTGCCAGCAGTGAACTGGCGGGGGCATACAATGAGCAGTTCTTC.

The chain employs TRBV5-1 and TRBJ2-7; TRBD1 agrees at 7 bases. Germline assignment: CDR1 SGHRS and CDR2 YFSETQ. The V gene end was trimmed by 9 bases and the J gene end by 5 bases; junction bases not matched to a gene: 5. The CDR3 runs 11 residues. This CDR3 is CAKDRNHEQYF. CDR3 in DNA: TGCGCCAAGGACAGGAACCACGAGCAGTACTTC.

The chain is built from TRBV28 and TRBJ1-5; unclear D gene. Trimming pared 10 bases from V and 0 bases from J, leaving 16 bases between. The CDR3 consists of 15 residues. Germline CDR1 MDHEN, CDR2 SYDVKM. The CDR3 bases are TGTGCCACCCACGGTCAGCCTCTTAGCAATCAGCCCCAGCATTTT. Protein sequence: CATHGQPLSNQPQHF.

The V call is TRBV2, the J call TRBJ2-5, with TRBD1 matching 8 bases. Germline CDR1 is SNHLY and CDR2 is FYNNEI. Losses at the gene ends were 6 bases for V and 3 bases for J; bases not matched to a gene: 3. The CDR3 has 13 amino acids. CDR3 protein: CASSQGAKETQYF. The CDR3 DNA reads as TGTGCCAGCAGCCAGGGGGCGAAAGAGACCCAGTACTTC.

V usage is TRBV5-6 and J usage is TRBJ2-7; 8 nucleotides match TRBD1. Germline values: CDR1 SGHDT, CDR2 YYEEEE. The length of the CDR3 is 14 residues. V lost 4 bases to trimming and J lost 6 bases; unmatched junction nucleotides: 9. CDR3 nucleotide sequence: TGTGCCAGCAGCGTGGACAGGGTAATGGGCGAGCAGTACTTC. Translating gives CASSVDRVMGEQYF.

This rearrangement joins TRBV19 to TRBJ1-1, with TRBD1 as a possible D gene (5 bases). CDR1 is LNHDA and CDR2 is SQIVND in the germline V gene (reference sequence). The V end lost 1 base, the J end lost 1 base, and 7 bases lay between the germline ends. This CDR3 comprises 14 residues. The CDR3 sequence is CASSIAGQNTEAFF. CDR3 DNA: TGTGCCAGTAGTATAGCTGGACAGAACACTGAAGCTTTCTTT.

Note on this clone: The same CDR3 also results from other DNA sequences found in this sample. The chain is built from TRBV7-9 and TRBJ1-1; D is uncertain. From germline, CDR1 is SEHNR and CDR2 FQNEAQ (reference sequence). Trimming took 3 bases from V and 1 from J, leaving 6 bases between them. The CDR3 has 13 residues. The CDR3 is CASSLEANTEAFF. CDR3 DNA: TGTGCCAGCAGCTTGGAGGCGAACACTGAAGCTTTCTTT.

V gene TRBV5-1 combines with J gene TRBJ2-2; 13 bases map to TRBD2. CDR1 SGHRS and CDR2 YFSETQ come from the germline V gene. The CDR3 loop spans 17 amino acids. Unmatched junction bases numbered 2, after V lost 1 base and J lost 2 bases. The chain's CDR3 is CASSLRLAGGNTGELFF. DNA of the CDR3: TGCGCCAGCAGCTTGCGACTAGCGGGGGGTAACACCGGGGAGCTGTTTTTT.

On this clone: Other DNA variants within this sample encode the same CDR3. J is TRBJ1-1 and V is TRBV19; D is undetermined. Germline loops: CDR1 LNHDA, CDR2 SQIVND (reference sequence). CDR3 size: 13 residues. The V end lost 4 bases, the J end lost 0 bases, and 6 bases lay between the germline ends. The CDR3 nucleotides are TGTGCCAGTAGTAGCGGCATGAACACTGAAGCTTTCTTT. Protein product: CASSSGMNTEAFF.

The CDR3 loop reads CASRAAQGKRLETQYF. The CDR3, as DNA: TGCGCCAGCAGGGCTGCCCAAGGGAAAAGGTTAGAGACCCAGTACTTC. V is TRBV10-2 and J is TRBJ2-5, with unresolved D. Germline V gives CDR1 WSHSY, CDR2 SAAADI. The V end lost 6 bases, the J end lost 4 bases, and 21 bases lay between the germline ends. This CDR3 is built from 16 residues.

This chain joins TRBV5-4 and TRBJ2-5, with 7 bases matching TRBD2. The CDR3 covers 15 residues. Germline CDR1 reads SGHNT; CDR2 reads YYREEE (reference sequence). The V and J ends lost 2 bases and 2 bases, in that order; junction bases with no gene match: 6. The CDR3 DNA follows: TGTGCCAGCAGCTTCTTAGGGAGGGCTCAAGAGACCCAGTACTTC. Translation: CASSFLGRAQETQYF.

The chain uses TRBV2 and TRBJ2-1; D may be TRBD1 or TRBD2 (5 bases each). V was cut by 4 bases and J by 8 bases, with 15 bases left in between. Germline V gene data show CDR1 as SNHLY and CDR2 as FYNNEI. This CDR3 is built from 14 residues. The CDR3 sequence: CASSGDQRIDEQFF. In DNA form, the CDR3 reads TGTGCCAGCAGTGGGGACCAAAGGATCGATGAGCAGTTCTTC.

The chain joins TRBV9 to TRBJ2-3, with D possibly matching TRBD2 (6 bases). Trimming stripped 0 bases from V and 1 base from J, with 9 bases between. Germline CDR1 SGDLS, CDR2 YYNGEE. The CDR3 sequence is 15 residues long. The CDR3 region has the DNA TGTGCCAGCAGCGTAGTTTCGGGGGGCACAGATACGCAGTATTTT. Its translation is CASSVVSGGTDTQYF.

In regard to this clone: Other DNA sequences of this sample code for an identical CDR3. The chain links TRBV18 to TRBJ2-7; D might be TRBD1 (6 bases). V was shortened by 2 bases and J by 1 base, with 9 bases between the two germline ends. CDR1 and CDR2 (germline): KGHSH, LQKENI. There are 14 residues in the CDR3. This chain's CDR3 is CASSPGQGSYEQYF. The CDR3 nucleotides read TGTGCCAGCTCACCAGGGCAGGGGTCCTACGAGCAGTACTTC. The whole variable domain, remainder taken from reference TRBV18 and TRBJ2-7, is NAGVMQNPRHLVRRRGQEARLRCSPMKGHSHVYWYRQLPEEGLKFMVYLQKENIIDESGMPKERFSAEFPKEGPSILRIQQVVRGDSAAYFCASSPGQGSYEQYFGPGTRLTVT.

The chain employs TRBV5-4 and TRBJ1-5; tentatively, D is TRBD1 (5 bases). This CDR3 contains 16 residues. Trimming cost V 0 bases and J 4 bases, with 14 bases left between them. The germline V gene has CDR1 SGHNT and CDR2 YYREEE (reference sequence). The CDR3 bases are TGTGCCAGCAGCTTGGAACCGGGACCGACTAATCAGCCCCAGCATTTT. Amino acids: CASSLEPGPTNQPQHF. Drawing the rest from reference TRBV5-4 and TRBJ1-5, the complete variable domain is ETGVTQSPTHLIKTRGQQVTLRCSSQSGHNTVSWYQQALGQGPQFIFQYYREEENGRGNFPPRFSGLQFPNYSSELNVNALELDDSALYLCASSLEPGPTNQPQHFGDGTRLSIL.

V gene TRBV2 combines with J gene TRBJ2-7; 13 nucleotides align to TRBD2. V dropped 8 bases and J dropped 0; count of bases not matched to a gene: 10. CDR3 size: 17 residues. The germline CDR1 and CDR2 sequences are SNHLY and FYNNEI. The CDR3 reads CASQGLAGPGGSYEQYF. DNA of the CDR3: TGTGCCAGCCAGGGACTAGCGGGACCAGGGGGCTCCTACGAGCAGTACTTC.

In regard to this clone: Other DNA sequences from this sample encode an identical CDR3 as well. The chain uses TRBV9 and TRBJ2-7; 7 bases agree with TRBD1. The V gene's germline CDR1 is SGDLS and CDR2 YYNGEE. The junction had 2 bases not matched to a gene; V was cut back by 0 bases and J by 2 bases. This CDR3 spans 14 amino acids. The CDR3 region is CASSVGQGPYEQYF. CDR3 DNA sequence: TGTGCCAGCAGCGTAGGACAGGGACCCTACGAGCAGTACTTC.

V usage is TRBV7-2 and J usage is TRBJ2-7, with TRBD2 as a possible D gene (5 bases). The CDR3 spans 16 residues. V lost 5 bases and J 3 bases, leaving 20 bases between the germline ends. Per the germline V gene, CDR1 is SGHTA and CDR2 is FQGNSA. The CDR3 sequence is CASSLGFLAVNYEQYF. The CDR3 nucleotides read TGTGCCAGCAGCCTTGGCTTCCTAGCTGTAAACTACGAGCAGTACTTC.

This chain uses TRBV27 with TRBJ2-7, with D unresolved. Germline V gene data show CDR1 as MNHEY and CDR2 as SMNVEV (reference sequence). This CDR3 spans 15 amino acids. Trimming left V 3 bases short and J 5 bases short, with 17 bases between. This chain's CDR3 is CASSFGYSVGNEQYF. The DNA for the CDR3 is TGTGCCAGCAGTTTCGGTTACTCGGTTGGGAACGAGCAGTACTTC.

Details on this clone: Other nucleotide sequences from this sample produce the same CDR3. The J gene is TRBJ2-7, the V gene TRBV2, with D possibly being TRBD2 (5 bases). This CDR3 has 13 residues. V dropped 5 bases and J dropped 0 bases, with 8 bases sitting between them. Germline CDR1 and CDR2: SNHLY and FYNNEI. Here the CDR3 DNA reads TGTGCCAGCAGTCGTGACTACTCCTACGAGCAGTACTTC. Amino acids: CASSRDYSYEQYF.

J is TRBJ2-7 and V is TRBV10-1; D possibly matches TRBD1 or TRBD2 (7 bases each). The CDR3 is made up of 14 amino acids. V was cut by 0 bases and J by 6 bases, with 12 bases left in between. The germline V gene encodes CDR1 WNHNN and CDR2 SYGVQD (reference sequence). DNA for the CDR3: TGCGCCAGCAGTGAGTCCAGGGGGGGCGGCGAGCAGTACTTC. This translates into CASSESRGGGEQYF.

Turning to this clone: Sequence at one end of the junction differs from germline and may be a read error. The same CDR3 can be traced to other DNA sequences in this sample. The V gene is TRBV29-1, the J gene TRBJ2-6, with 8 bases identical to TRBD1. Germline CDR1 SQVTM, CDR2 ANQGSEA. The CDR3 is 15 residues long. In nucleotides, the CDR3 is TGCAGCGTCGAAGGACAGGGTAGTGGGGCCAACGTCCTGACTTTC. Its translation is CSVEGQGSGANVLTF.

Concerning this clone: The same CDR3 arises from other DNA sequences in this sample as well. The V call is TRBV9, the J call TRBJ1-1, with D possibly matching TRBD1 (5 bases). Per germline, CDR1 SGDLS and CDR2 YYNGEE. V lost 4 bases and J 1 base, leaving 11 bases between the germline ends. This CDR3 has 14 residues. The CDR3 loop is CASSPLGQNTEAFF. CDR3 coding DNA: TGTGCCAGCAGCCCTCTAGGACAGAACACTGAAGCTTTCTTT.

The chain joins TRBV6-5 to TRBJ2-2; 9 nucleotides match TRBD2. The CDR3 extends over 16 amino acids. V dropped 2 bases and J dropped 3; count of bases not matched to a gene: 4. Germline loops: CDR1 MNHEY, CDR2 SVGAGI. In nucleotides, the CDR3 is TGTGCCAGCAGTTACGGAGCGGGGGGATACACCGGGGAGCTGTTTTTT. Residues: CASSYGAGGYTGELFF.

V is TRBV5-1 and J is TRBJ1-1, with a weak D call TRBD1 (5 bases). Trimming took off 8 bases at V and 7 bases at J, with 18 bases between the two ends. Germline lookup yields CDR1 SGHRS and CDR2 YFSETQ. The CDR3 runs 13 residues. In DNA, the CDR3 is TGCGCCAGGGGACGGGGGTTTGGCAGTGAAGCTTTCTTT. It yields the protein CARGRGFGSEAFF.

Regarding this clone: Other DNA sequences in the same sample also yield this CDR3. The chain joins TRBV5-1 to TRBJ2-7; no reliable D call. Trimming took 3 bases from V and 0 from J, leaving 4 bases between them. Germline V gene data show CDR1 as SGHRS and CDR2 as YFSETQ. The length of the CDR3 is 12 residues. The DNA for the CDR3 is TGCGCCAGCAGCTCCCCCTCCTACGAGCAGTACTTC. This translates into CASSSPSYEQYF.

The CDR3 DNA reads TGCAGCGTCCACACGGGGGGCGGCTATGGCTACACCTTC. Encoded protein: CSVHTGGGYGYTF. This chain links TRBV29-1 with TRBJ1-2; a weak D match, TRBD1 (6 bases). Trimming left V 6 bases short and J 4 bases short, with 15 bases between. Looked up from germline, CDR1 is SQVTM and CDR2 is ANQGSEA. The CDR3 spans 13 residues.

This sequence joins TRBV10-3 and TRBJ1-5; D unclear. The CDR3 is made up of 14 amino acids. Trimming took off 3 bases at V and 5 bases at J, with 11 bases between the two ends. Germline V gives CDR1 ENHRY, CDR2 SYGVKD. The CDR3: CAISELGLDQPQHF. CDR3 sequence (DNA): TGTGCCATCAGTGAATTAGGGTTGGATCAGCCCCAGCATTTT.

The chain links TRBV6-1 to TRBJ1-3; D is uncertain. Germline loops: CDR1 MNHNS, CDR2 SASEGT. Trimming stripped 2 bases from V and 0 bases from J, with 14 bases between. CDR3 length: 17 amino acids. The CDR3 DNA reads TGTGCCAGCAGTGAAAGTTACTTGAGGGTCTCTGGAAACACCATATATTTT. Residues: CASSESYLRVSGNTIYF.